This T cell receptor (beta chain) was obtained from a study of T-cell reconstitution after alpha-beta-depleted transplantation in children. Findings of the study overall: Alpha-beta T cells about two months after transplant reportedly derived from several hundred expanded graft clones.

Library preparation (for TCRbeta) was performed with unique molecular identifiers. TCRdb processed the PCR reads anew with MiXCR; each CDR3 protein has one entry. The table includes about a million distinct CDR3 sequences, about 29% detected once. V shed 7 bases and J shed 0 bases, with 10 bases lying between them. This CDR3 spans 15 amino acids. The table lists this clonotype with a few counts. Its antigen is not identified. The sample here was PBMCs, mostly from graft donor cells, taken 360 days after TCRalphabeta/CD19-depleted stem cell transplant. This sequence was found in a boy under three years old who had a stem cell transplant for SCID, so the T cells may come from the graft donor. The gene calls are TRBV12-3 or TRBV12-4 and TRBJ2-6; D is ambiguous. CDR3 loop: CASTAGSSGANVLTF. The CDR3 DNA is TGTGCCAGCACCGCCGGAAGCTCTGGGGCCAACGTCCTGACTTTC.